A single sample is the source of the 20 T cell receptor beta chains below, sequenced in a study of T-cell reconstitution after alpha-beta-depleted transplantation in children. Library preparation (for TCRbeta) was performed with unique molecular identifiers. TCRdb re-called the PCR reads through MiXCR, storing one row per CDR3 protein. The sample holds around 200,000 distinct CDR3 sequences, approximately 9% seen once. Sequences were derived from PBMCs from the stem cell graft donor, sampled from the stem cell graft. Source of these receptors: a human donor who donated a stem cell graft to a child with acute lymphoblastic leukemia.

The chain has TRBV11-1 and TRBJ1-1; D call uncertain. Germline lookup yields CDR1 SGHAT and CDR2 FQDESV (reference sequence). V lost 3 bases and J 0 bases, leaving 23 bases between the germline ends. CDR3 length: 19 residues. CDR3 amino acids: CASSFPIGRASPLNTEAFF. In DNA form, the CDR3 reads TGTGCCAGCAGCTTCCCCATCGGAAGGGCCTCACCTCTGAACACTGAAGCTTTCTTT.

In the case of this clonotype: Germline is not matched at one junction end, which may reflect a read error. The J gene is TRBJ2-7, the V gene TRBV29-1; D might be TRBD1 (6 bases). The CDR3 contains 12 residues. Germline loops: CDR1 SQVTM, CDR2 ANQGSEA. The CDR3 nucleotides are TGCAGCGTTTCTGGGGGCCGCTACGAGCGGTACTTC. It yields the protein CSVSGGRYERYF.

The genes are TRBV29-1 and TRBJ1-1, with unresolved D. Between the trimmed V and J ends, which lost 3 bases and 0 bases, there was a span of 8 bases. The CDR3 runs 13 residues. Germline values: CDR1 SQVTM, CDR2 ANQGSEA. The CDR3 DNA follows: TGCAGCGTTGAGGAGAGGGTGAACACTGAAGCTTTCTTT. This translates into CSVEERVNTEAFF.

This clonotype was observed at least ten times. V usage is TRBV4-3 and J usage is TRBJ1-2; tentative D call: TRBD1 (6 bases). The CDR3 runs 18 residues. V lost 3 bases and J 5 bases, leaving 25 bases between the germline ends. Germline-derived CDR1 and CDR2 are LGHNA and YSLEER. The CDR3 sequence: CASSQRGVTGSFFYGYTF. DNA for the CDR3: TGCGCCAGCAGCCAGAGAGGGGTGACAGGCAGTTTCTTTTATGGCTACACCTTC.

For the CDR3, the DNA is TGTGCCAGCAGTTCAACGGTGTCGCCTGATGGCTACACCTTC. Its protein is CASSSTVSPDGYTF. The gene calls are TRBV12-3 or TRBV12-4 and TRBJ1-2; no definite D call. V was cut by 4 bases and J by 6 bases, with 15 bases left in between. This CDR3 is built from 14 residues.

The rearrangement uses TRBV20-1 and TRBJ2-1; D remains ambiguous. This CDR3 region has 15 residues. In germline, CDR1 is DFQATT, CDR2 SNEGSKA (reference sequence). Trimming removed 0 bases at V and 1 base at J, with 10 bases between. This chain's CDR3 is CSARDQRKSYNEQFF. CDR3 nucleotide sequence: TGCAGTGCTAGAGATCAAAGGAAATCCTACAATGAGCAGTTCTTC.

This clonotype appeared many times. This chain uses TRBV7-9 with TRBJ2-5; D is uncertain. The CDR3 covers 11 residues. The V end was cut by 0 bases, the J end by 6 bases, with 2 bases between. Per the germline V gene, CDR1 is SEHNR and CDR2 is FQNEAQ (reference sequence). Written as DNA, the CDR3 is TGTGCCAGCAGCTTAGCGAAGACCCAGTACTTC. Translating gives CASSLAKTQYF.

The rearrangement uses TRBV27 and TRBJ1-3; D is undetermined. V shed 8 bases and J shed 0 bases, with 14 bases lying between them. This CDR3 is built from 15 residues. CDR1 is MNHEY and CDR2 is SMNVEV in the germline V gene (reference sequence). This CDR3 reads CASAITFTSGNTIYF. The CDR3 nucleotides read TGTGCCAGCGCTATTACTTTTACCTCTGGAAACACCATATATTTT.

This clonotype was seen a handful of times. This rearrangement joins TRBV27 to TRBJ2-5; D unresolved. CDR3 length equals 17 residues. V was clipped by 0 bases and J by 0 bases, with 14 bases between them. CDR1 and CDR2 (germline): MNHEY, SMNVEV (reference sequence). The CDR3 protein is CASSLSGHRLYQETQYF. The DNA for the CDR3 is TGTGCCAGCAGTTTATCAGGCCACCGCTTATACCAAGAGACCCAGTACTTC.

The table lists this clonotype with a few counts. This chain uses TRBV5-1 with TRBJ1-1; D gene unclear. The germline V gene has CDR1 SGHRS and CDR2 YFSETQ. The germline V and J ends were trimmed by 0 bases and 1 base, with 7 bases remaining between them. The length of the CDR3 is 14 residues. The CDR3 sequence: CASSLVPENTEAFF. CDR3 nucleotides: TGCGCCAGCAGCTTGGTTCCCGAGAACACTGAAGCTTTCTTT.

This clonotype has at least ten counts. The chain recombines TRBV7-9 with TRBJ1-4, with unresolved D. Germline V CDR1 and CDR2: SEHNR, FQNEAQ (reference sequence). This CDR3 has 13 residues. Between the trimmed V and J ends, which lost 5 bases and 7 bases, there was a span of 11 bases. CDR3 in amino acids: CASSRGSGEKLFF. The CDR3 DNA is TGTGCCAGCAGCAGAGGGTCTGGTGAAAAACTGTTTTTT.

A few counts support this clonotype. The genes are TRBV7-6 and TRBJ2-5; D may match TRBD1 or TRBD2 (5 bases each). Germline CDR1 and CDR2: SGHVS and FNYEAQ. V lost 1 base to trimming and J lost 5 bases, with 14 bases between them. This CDR3 region has 15 residues. The CDR3 bases are TGTGCCAGCAGCTTAGATCCGGGGCGAATTGAGACCCAGTACTTC. Translation gives CASSLDPGRIETQYF.

This clonotype came up a few times. V gene TRBV27 combines with J gene TRBJ2-3; 7 bases are a match to TRBD2. CDR1 MNHEY and CDR2 SMNVEV come from the germline V gene (reference sequence). The length of the CDR3 is 15 residues. V gave up 4 bases and J gave up 3 bases; unmatched junction bases: 7. CDR3 bases: TGTGCCAGCAGTTCGCGTGGGGGGGTAACAGATACGCAGTATTTT. As protein: CASSSRGGVTDTQYF.

This clonotype was counted only a few times. V usage is TRBV27 and J usage is TRBJ1-2; TRBD1 aligns across 11 bases. Germline CDR1 reads MNHEY; CDR2 reads SMNVEV (reference sequence). The V gene end was trimmed by 0 bases and the J gene end by 7 bases; junction bases not matched to a gene: 7. The CDR3 totals 16 residues. CDR3 coding DNA: TGTGCCAGCAGTTTATCGAGGACAGGGGGCGCTGGTGGCTACACCTTC. Translating gives CASSLSRTGGAGGYTF.

This clonotype came up a few times. The V gene is TRBV5-1, the J gene TRBJ2-7, with 9 bases aligning to TRBD1. V gave up 4 bases and J gave up 3 bases; unmatched junction bases: 11. There are 16 residues in the CDR3. In germline, CDR1 is SGHRS, CDR2 YFSETQ. For the CDR3, the DNA is TGCGCCAGCAGCCGTGGCACGGGACAGGGTAACTACGAGCAGTACTTC. It specifies CASSRGTGQGNYEQYF.

This clonotype was counted a few times. The chain uses TRBV19 and TRBJ1-4; D perhaps matches TRBD1 (5 bases). Between the trimmed V and J ends, which lost 10 bases and 2 bases, there was a span of 17 bases. The length of the CDR3 is 15 residues. Per the germline V gene, CDR1 is LNHDA and CDR2 is SQIVND (reference sequence). CDR3 protein: CATHDWGRTNEKLFF. CDR3 DNA sequence: TGTGCCACCCATGATTGGGGGAGGACTAATGAAAAACTGTTTTTT. The full variable domain, its missing parts supplied by reference TRBV19 and TRBJ1-4, is DGGITQSPKYLFRKEGQNVTLSCEQNLNHDAMYWYRQDPGQGLRLIYYSQIVNDFQKGDIAEGYSVSREKKESFPLTVTSAQKNPTAFYLCATHDWGRTNEKLFFGSGTQLSVL.

At least ten counts were recorded for this clonotype. The J gene is TRBJ1-2, the V gene TRBV3-1; TRBD1 aligns across 8 bases. The V and J ends lost 1 base and 6 bases, in that order; junction bases with no gene match: 4. Germline loops: CDR1 LGHDT, CDR2 YNNKEL (reference sequence). The CDR3 totals 14 residues. The DNA of the CDR3 is TGTGCCAGCAGCCAAGGGACAGGGAGAGATGGCTACACCTTC. Translating it yields CASSQGTGRDGYTF. The whole variable domain, filled in from reference TRBV3-1 and TRBJ1-2, reads DTAVSQTPKYLVTQMGNDKSIKCEQNLGHDTMYWYKQDSKKFLKIMFSYNNKELIINETVPNRFSPKSPDKAHLNLHINSLELGDSAVYFCASSQGTGRDGYTFGSGTRLTVV.

This clonotype was seen a few times. This chain connects TRBV12-3 or TRBV12-4 to TRBJ2-4, with D perhaps matching TRBD1 or TRBD2 (6 bases each). Trimming removed 4 bases at V and 6 bases at J, with 10 bases between. The CDR3 totals 13 residues. This CDR3 is CASSWGAGNIQYF. Here the CDR3 DNA reads TGTGCCAGCAGTTGGGGGGCCGGAAACATTCAGTACTTC.

This clonotype was seen many times. This chain links TRBV18 with TRBJ1-4; D possibly corresponds to TRBD1 (5 bases). The germline CDR1 and CDR2 sequences are KGHSH and LQKENI. This CDR3 comprises 15 residues. Trimming removed 1 base from V and 4 bases from J, with 10 bases in between. As DNA, the CDR3 is TGTGCCAGCTCACCACAGGGGCCCGGTAATGAAAAACTGTTTTTT. Protein: CASSPQGPGNEKLFF.

This sequence joins TRBV7-2 and TRBJ1-2; D is undetermined. Germline-derived CDR1 and CDR2 are SGHTA and FQGNSA. V gave up 0 bases and J gave up 7 bases, with 21 bases separating them. This CDR3 has 17 residues. CDR3: CASSLALVGSKGRGYTF. In nucleotides, the CDR3 is TGTGCCAGCAGCTTAGCGTTGGTTGGCTCCAAGGGCCGTGGCTACACCTTC.